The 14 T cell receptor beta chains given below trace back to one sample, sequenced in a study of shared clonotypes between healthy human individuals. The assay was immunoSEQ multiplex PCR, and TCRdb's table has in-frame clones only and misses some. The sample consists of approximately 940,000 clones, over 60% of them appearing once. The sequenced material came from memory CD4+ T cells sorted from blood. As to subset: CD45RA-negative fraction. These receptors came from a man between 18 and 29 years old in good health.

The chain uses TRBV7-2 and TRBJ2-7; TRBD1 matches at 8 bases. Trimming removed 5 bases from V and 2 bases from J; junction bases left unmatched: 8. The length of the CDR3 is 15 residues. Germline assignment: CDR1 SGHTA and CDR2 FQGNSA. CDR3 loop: CASSKSQGAPYEQYF. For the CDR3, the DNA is TGTGCCAGCAGCAAAAGTCAGGGGGCCCCCTACGAGCAGTACTTC.

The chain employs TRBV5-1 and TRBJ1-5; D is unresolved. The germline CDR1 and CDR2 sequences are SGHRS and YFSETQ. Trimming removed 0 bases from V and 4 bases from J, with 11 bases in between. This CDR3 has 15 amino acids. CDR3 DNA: TGCGCCAGCAGCTTGGGGGAAAGCGGGAATCAGCCCCAGCATTTT. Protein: CASSLGESGNQPQHF.

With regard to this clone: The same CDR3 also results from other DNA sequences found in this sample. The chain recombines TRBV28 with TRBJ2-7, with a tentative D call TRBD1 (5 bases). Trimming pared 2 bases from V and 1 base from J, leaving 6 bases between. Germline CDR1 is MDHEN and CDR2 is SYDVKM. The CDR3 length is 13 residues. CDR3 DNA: TGTGCCAGCAGTTTACAGGGATCCTACGAGCAGTACTTC. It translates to CASSLQGSYEQYF.

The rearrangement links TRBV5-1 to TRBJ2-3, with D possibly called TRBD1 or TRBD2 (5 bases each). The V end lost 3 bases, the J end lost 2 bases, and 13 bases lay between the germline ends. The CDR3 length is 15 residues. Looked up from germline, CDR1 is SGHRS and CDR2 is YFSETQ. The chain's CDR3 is CASSSREGYTDTQYF. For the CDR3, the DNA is TGCGCCAGCAGCTCACGCGAGGGGTACACAGATACGCAGTATTTT.

The CDR3 bases are TGTGCCTGGAGAGCTAGCAATCAGCCCCAGCATTTT. Translated: CAWRASNQPQHF. The chain carries TRBV30 and TRBJ1-5; D call uncertain. CDR3 length: 12 amino acids. V was cut by 3 bases and J by 0 bases, with 3 bases left in between. CDR1 and CDR2 (germline): GTSNPN, SVGIG (reference sequence).

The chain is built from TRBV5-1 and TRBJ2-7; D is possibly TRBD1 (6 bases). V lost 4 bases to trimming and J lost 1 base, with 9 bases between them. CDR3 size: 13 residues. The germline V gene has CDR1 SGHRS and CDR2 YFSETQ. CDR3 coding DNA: TGCGCCAGCAGCCAAACAGGGTCCTACGAGCAGTACTTC. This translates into CASSQTGSYEQYF. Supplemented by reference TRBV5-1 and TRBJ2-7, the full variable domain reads KAGVTQTPRYLIKTRGQQVTLSCSPISGHRSVSWYQQTPGQGLQFLFEYFSETQRNKGNFPGRFSGRQFSNSRSEMNVSTLELGDSALYLCASSQTGSYEQYFGPGTRLTVT.

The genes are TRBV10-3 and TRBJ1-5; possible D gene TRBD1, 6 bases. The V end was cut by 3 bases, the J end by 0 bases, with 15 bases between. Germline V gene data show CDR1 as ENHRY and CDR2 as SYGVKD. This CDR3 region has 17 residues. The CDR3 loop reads CAISDSWEGDSNQPQHF. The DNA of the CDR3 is TGTGCCATCAGTGACTCTTGGGAGGGGGATAGCAATCAGCCCCAGCATTTT.

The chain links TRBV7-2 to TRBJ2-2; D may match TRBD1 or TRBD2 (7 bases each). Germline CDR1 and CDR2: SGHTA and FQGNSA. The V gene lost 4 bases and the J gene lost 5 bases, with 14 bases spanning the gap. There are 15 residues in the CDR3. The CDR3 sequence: CASSSRQGGTGELFF. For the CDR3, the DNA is TGTGCCAGCAGCTCCCGACAGGGAGGGACCGGGGAGCTGTTTTTT.

CDR3 DNA sequence: TGTGCCAGCAGTAATGGACAGGGTCGCTATGGCTACACCTTC. It encodes CASSNGQGRYGYTF. The chain uses TRBV6-6 and TRBJ1-2; TRBD1 aligns across 8 bases. V lost 5 bases, J lost 4 bases, and 6 bases stayed unmatched. Germline lookup yields CDR1 MNHNY and CDR2 SVGAGI (reference sequence). The CDR3 totals 14 residues.

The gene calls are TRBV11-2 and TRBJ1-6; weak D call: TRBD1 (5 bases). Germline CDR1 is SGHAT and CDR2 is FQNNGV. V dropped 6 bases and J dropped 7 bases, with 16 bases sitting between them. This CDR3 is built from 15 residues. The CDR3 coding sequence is TGTGCCAGCAGAATGAGTCAGGGAAGGAATTCACCCCTCCACTTT. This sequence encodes CASRMSQGRNSPLHF. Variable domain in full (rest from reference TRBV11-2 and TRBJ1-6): EAGVAQSPRYKIIEKRQSVAFWCNPISGHATLYWYQQILGQGPKLLIQFQNNGVVDDSQLPKDRFSAERLKGVDSTLKIQPAKLEDSAVYLCASRMSQGRNSPLHFGNGTRLTVT.

CDR3 amino acids: CASKKQGANEKLFF. The CDR3 nucleotides are TGTGCCAGCAAGAAACAGGGAGCTAATGAAAAACTGTTTTTT. The rearrangement joins TRBV6-5 to TRBJ1-4; D perhaps matches TRBD1 (6 bases). CDR3 length: 14 residues. V lost 7 bases to trimming and J lost 3 bases, with 12 bases between them. Germline lookup yields CDR1 MNHEY and CDR2 SVGAGI.

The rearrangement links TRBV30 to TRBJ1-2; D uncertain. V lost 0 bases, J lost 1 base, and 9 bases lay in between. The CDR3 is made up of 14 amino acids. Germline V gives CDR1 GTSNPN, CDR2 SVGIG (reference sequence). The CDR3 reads CAWSVKGFNYGYTF. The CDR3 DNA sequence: TGTGCCTGGAGTGTAAAAGGTTTTAACTATGGCTACACCTTC.

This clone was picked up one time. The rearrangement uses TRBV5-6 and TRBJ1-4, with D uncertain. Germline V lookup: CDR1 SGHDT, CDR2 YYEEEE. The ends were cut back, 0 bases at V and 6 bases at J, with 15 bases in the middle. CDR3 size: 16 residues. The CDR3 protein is CASSLEGRYSDEKLFF. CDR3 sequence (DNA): TGTGCCAGCAGCTTGGAAGGCAGATACTCGGATGAAAAACTGTTTTTT.

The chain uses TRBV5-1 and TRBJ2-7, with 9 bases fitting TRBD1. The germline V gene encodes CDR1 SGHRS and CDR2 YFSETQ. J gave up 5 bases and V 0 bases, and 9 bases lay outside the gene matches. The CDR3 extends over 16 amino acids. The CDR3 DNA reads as TGCGCCAGCAGCTTGGGGGTCGGGACAGGGCCCCACGAGCAGTACTTC. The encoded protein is CASSLGVGTGPHEQYF.